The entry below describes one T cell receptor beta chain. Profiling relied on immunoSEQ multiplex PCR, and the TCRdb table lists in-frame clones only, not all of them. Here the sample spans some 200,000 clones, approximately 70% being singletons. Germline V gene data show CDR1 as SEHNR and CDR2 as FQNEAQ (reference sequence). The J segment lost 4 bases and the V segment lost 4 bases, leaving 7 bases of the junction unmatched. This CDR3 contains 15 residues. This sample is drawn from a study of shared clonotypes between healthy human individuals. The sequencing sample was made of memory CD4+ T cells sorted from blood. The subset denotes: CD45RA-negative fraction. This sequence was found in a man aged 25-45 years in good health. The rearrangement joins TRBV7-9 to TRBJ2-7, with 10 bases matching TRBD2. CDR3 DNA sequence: TGTGCCAGCAGCTCTTGGCTAGCGGGAGATTACGAGCAGTACTTC. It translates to CASSSWLAGDYEQYF.